The rows below give T cell receptor beta chains drawn from one sample of a study of blood T cell repertoires in COVID-19. Method: immunoSEQ multiplex PCR; TCRdb's copy keeps in-frame clones and lacks some. The sample lists under 75,000 clones, roughly 79% occurring once. Sequenced input: peripheral blood. The source is a woman aged 55-75 years with acute or convalescent COVID-19. Both conserved end residues are part of each CDR3. Rows give clone size only sometimes, using once, few, many, or a class for an expanded clone.

v_call	j_call	clone_size	cdr3_aa
TRBV6-5	TRBJ2-1	-	CASIRSAGGRLLF
TRBV29-1	TRBJ2-5	-	CSVNMVETQYF
TRBV28	TRBJ1-5	-	CASSPGQGVLYSNQPQHF
TRBV4-3	TRBJ1-1	-	CASSRQGYNTEAFF
TRBV6-2/TRBV6-3	TRBJ2-7	-	CASSPSVPYEQYF
TRBV4-2	TRBJ1-5	-	CASSQDDRDQPQHF
TRBV6-5	TRBJ1-1	-	CASSWGDRGDTEAFF
TRBV14	TRBJ1-4	-	CASSRQGFNEKLFF
TRBV7-2	TRBJ1-5	few	CASSLGPRVLGQPQHF
TRBV6-2/TRBV6-3	TRBJ2-1	-	CASSITRSRPAFDEQFF
TRBV15	TRBJ1-1	once	CATGGQNTEAFF
TRBV28	TRBJ1-1	-	CASSPRTVRLVEAFF
TRBV5-1	TRBJ1-2	-	CASSRGQGPYYGYTF
TRBV28	TRBJ1-2	-	CASSLGGTVSYGYTF
TRBV10-1	TRBJ2-3	-	CASSETRASGGHTQYF
TRBV5-1	TRBJ1-5	-	CASSLTGGTDQPQHF
TRBV24-1	TRBJ2-1	-	CATSDPRGGGNEQFF
TRBV5-8	TRBJ2-2	-	CASSFPGEATAGELFF